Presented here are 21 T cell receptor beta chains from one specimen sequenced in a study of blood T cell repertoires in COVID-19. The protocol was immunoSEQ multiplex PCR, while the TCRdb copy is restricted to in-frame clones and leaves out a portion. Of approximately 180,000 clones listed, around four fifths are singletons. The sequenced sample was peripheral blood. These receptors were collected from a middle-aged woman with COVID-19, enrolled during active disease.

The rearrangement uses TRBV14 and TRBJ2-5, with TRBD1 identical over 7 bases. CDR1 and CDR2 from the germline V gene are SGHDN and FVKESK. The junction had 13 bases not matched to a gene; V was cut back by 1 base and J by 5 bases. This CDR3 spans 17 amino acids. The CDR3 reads CASSQGETGSFTETQYF. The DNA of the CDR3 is TGTGCCAGCAGCCAAGGAGAGACAGGGAGTTTTACGGAGACCCAGTACTTC. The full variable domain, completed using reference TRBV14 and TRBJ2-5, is EAGVTQFPSHSVIEKGQTVTLRCDPISGHDNLYWYRRVMGKEIKFLLHFVKESKQDESGMPNNRFLAERTGGTYSTLKVQPAELEDSGVYFCASSQGETGSFTETQYFGPGTRLLVL.

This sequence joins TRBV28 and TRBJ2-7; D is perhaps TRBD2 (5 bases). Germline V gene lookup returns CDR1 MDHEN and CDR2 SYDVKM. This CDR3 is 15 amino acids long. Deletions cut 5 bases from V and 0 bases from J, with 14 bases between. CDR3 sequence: CASSTMRASSYEQYF. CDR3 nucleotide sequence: TGTGCCAGCAGTACGATGCGGGCCTCCTCCTACGAGCAGTACTTC. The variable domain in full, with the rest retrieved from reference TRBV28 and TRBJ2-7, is DVKVTQSSRYLVKRTGEKVFLECVQDMDHENMFWYRQDPGLGLRLIYFSYDVKMKEKGDIPEGYSVSREKKERFSLILESASTNQTSMYLCASSTMRASSYEQYFGPGTRLTVT.

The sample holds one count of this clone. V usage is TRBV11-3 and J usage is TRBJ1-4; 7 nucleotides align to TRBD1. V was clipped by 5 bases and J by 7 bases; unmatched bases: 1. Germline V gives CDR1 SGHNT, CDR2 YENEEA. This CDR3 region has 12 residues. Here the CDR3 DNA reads TGTGCCAGCAGCAACAGGGGTGAAAAACTGTTTTTT. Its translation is CASSNRGEKLFF.

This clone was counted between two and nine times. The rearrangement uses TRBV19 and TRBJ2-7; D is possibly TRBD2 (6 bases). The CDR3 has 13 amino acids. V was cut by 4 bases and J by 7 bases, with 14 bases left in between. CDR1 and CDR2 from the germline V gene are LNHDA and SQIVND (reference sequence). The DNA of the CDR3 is TGTGCCAGTAGTACCCGGGACTCCCGGGAGCAGTACTTC. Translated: CASSTRDSREQYF.

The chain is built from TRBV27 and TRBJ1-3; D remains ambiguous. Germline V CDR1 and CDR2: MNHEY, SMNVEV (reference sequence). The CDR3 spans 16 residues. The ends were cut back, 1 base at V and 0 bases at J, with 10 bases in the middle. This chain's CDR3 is CASSLWAFSSGNTIYF. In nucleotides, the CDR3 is TGTGCCAGCAGTTTATGGGCCTTTAGCTCTGGAAACACCATATATTTT.

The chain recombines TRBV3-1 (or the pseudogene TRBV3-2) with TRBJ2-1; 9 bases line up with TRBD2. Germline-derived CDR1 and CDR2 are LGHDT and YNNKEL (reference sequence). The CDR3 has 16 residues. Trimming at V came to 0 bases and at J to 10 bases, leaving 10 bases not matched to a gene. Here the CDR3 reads CASSQDGGRARREQFF. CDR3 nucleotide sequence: TGTGCCAGCAGCCAAGATGGCGGGAGGGCAAGGCGGGAGCAGTTCTTC.

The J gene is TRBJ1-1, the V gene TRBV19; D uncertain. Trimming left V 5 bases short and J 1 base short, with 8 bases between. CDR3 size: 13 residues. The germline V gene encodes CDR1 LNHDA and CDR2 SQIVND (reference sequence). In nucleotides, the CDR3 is TGTGCCAGTAGTTATACAGCGAACACTGAAGCTTTCTTT. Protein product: CASSYTANTEAFF.

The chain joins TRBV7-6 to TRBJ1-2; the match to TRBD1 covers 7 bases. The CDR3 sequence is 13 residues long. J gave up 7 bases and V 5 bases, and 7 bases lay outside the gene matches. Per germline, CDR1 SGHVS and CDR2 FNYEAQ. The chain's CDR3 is CASSPGQTRGYTF. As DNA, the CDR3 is TGTGCCAGCAGCCCGGGACAGACCCGTGGCTACACCTTC.

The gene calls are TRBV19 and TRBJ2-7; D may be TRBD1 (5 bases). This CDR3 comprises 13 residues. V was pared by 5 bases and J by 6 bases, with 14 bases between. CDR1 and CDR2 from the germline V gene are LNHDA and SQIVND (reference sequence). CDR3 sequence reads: CASSRQIQGEQYF. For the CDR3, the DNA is TGTGCCAGTAGTCGACAGATTCAAGGCGAGCAGTACTTC.

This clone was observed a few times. CDR3 bases: TGTGCCAGCAGCCAATTACAGGGTTCTTTCTTT. Translating it yields CASSQLQGSFF. J is TRBJ1-1 and V is TRBV11-2, with a weak D call TRBD1 (6 bases). The germline V and J ends were trimmed by 5 bases and 12 bases, with 13 bases remaining between them. This CDR3 contains 11 residues. Germline values: CDR1 SGHAT, CDR2 FQNNGV.

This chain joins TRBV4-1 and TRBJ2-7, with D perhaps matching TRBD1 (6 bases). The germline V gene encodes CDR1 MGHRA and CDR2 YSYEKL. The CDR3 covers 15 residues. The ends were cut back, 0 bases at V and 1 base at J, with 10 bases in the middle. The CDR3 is CASSQERQVSYEQYF. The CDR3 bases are TGCGCCAGCAGCCAAGAAAGACAGGTATCCTACGAGCAGTACTTC.

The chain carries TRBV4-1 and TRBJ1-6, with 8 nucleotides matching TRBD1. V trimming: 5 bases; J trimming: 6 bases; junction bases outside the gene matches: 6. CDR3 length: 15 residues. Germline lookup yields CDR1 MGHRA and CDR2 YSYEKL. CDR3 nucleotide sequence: TGCGCCAGCAGCAGCGTGACAGGGGCTAATTCACCCCTCCACTTT. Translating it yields CASSSVTGANSPLHF.

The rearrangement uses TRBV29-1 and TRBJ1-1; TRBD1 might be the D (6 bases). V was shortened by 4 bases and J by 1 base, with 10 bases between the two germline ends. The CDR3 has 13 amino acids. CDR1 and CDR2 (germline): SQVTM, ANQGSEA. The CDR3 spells CSVAGHPNTEAFF. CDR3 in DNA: TGCAGCGTTGCGGGACATCCGAACACTGAAGCTTTCTTT. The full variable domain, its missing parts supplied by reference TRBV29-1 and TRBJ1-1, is SAVISQKPSRDICQRGTSLTIQCQVDSQVTMMFWYRQQPGQSLTLIATANQGSEATYESGFVIDKFPISRPNLTFSTLTVSNMSPEDSSIYLCSVAGHPNTEAFFGQGTRLTVV.

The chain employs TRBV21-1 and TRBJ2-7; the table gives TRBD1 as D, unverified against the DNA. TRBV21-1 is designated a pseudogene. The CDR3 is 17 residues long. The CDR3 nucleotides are TGTGCCAGCAGCAAGATTTGGCAGGGAAAAGAAGCCTACGAGCAGTACTTC. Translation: CASSKIWQGKEAYEQYF.

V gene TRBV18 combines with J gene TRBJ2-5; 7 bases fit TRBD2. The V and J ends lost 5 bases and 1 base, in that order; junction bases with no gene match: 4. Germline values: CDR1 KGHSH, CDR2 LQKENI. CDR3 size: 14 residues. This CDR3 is CASSSPGGQETQYF. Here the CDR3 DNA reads TGTGCCAGCTCATCCCCGGGAGGCCAAGAGACCCAGTACTTC. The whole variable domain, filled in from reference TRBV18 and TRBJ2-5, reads NAGVMQNPRHLVRRRGQEARLRCSPMKGHSHVYWYRQLPEEGLKFMVYLQKENIIDESGMPKERFSAEFPKEGPSILRIQQVVRGDSAAYFCASSSPGGQETQYFGPGTRLLVL.

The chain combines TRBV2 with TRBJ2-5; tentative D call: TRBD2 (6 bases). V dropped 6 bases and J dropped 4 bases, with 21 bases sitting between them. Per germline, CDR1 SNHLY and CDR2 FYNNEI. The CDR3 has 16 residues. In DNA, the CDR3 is TGTGCCAGCAGGGACGGGGGAGCGGTTGTGGGAGAGACCCAGTACTTC. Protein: CASRDGGAVVGETQYF.

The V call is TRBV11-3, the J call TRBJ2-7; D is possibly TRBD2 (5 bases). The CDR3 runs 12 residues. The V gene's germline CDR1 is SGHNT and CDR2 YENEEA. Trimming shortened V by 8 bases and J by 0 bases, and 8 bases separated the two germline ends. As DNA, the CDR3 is TGTGCCAGCGGTGGGAGCTCCTACGAGCAGTACTTC. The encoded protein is CASGGSSYEQYF.

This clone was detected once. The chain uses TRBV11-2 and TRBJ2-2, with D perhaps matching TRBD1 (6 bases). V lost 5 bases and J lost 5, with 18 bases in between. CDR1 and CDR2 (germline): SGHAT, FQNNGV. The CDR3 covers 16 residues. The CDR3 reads CASSPTGQPGTGELFF. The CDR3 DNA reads TGTGCCAGCAGCCCGACAGGACAACCTGGGACCGGGGAGCTGTTTTTT. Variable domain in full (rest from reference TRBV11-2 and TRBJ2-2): EAGVAQSPRYKIIEKRQSVAFWCNPISGHATLYWYQQILGQGPKLLIQFQNNGVVDDSQLPKDRFSAERLKGVDSTLKIQPAKLEDSAVYLCASSPTGQPGTGELFFGEGSRLTVL.

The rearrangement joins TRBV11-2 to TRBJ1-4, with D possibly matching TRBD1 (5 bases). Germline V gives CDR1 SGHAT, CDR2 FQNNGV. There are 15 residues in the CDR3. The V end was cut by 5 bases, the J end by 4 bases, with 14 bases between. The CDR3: CASSPPGGLNEKLFF. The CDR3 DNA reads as TGTGCCAGCAGCCCCCCCGGGGGTCTTAATGAAAAACTGTTTTTT.

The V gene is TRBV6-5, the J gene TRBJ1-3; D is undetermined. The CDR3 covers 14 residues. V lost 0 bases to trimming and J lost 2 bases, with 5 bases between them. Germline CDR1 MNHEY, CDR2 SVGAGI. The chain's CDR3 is CASSYSTAGNTIYF. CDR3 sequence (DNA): TGTGCCAGCAGTTACTCCACAGCTGGAAACACCATATATTTT.

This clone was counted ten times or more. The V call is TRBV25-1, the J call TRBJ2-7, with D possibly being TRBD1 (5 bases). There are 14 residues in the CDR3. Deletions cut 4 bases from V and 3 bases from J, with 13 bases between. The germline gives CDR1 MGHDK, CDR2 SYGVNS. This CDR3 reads CASSGGSYCYEQYF. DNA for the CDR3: TGTGCCAGCAGTGGGGGCTCTTATTGCTACGAGCAGTACTTC.